This T cell receptor beta chain was documented in a study of spatial heterogeneity in lung cancer. Whole-study results and caveats: The study found ubiquitous expanded tumor TCRs in blood more at resection than follow-up.

Turning to this clonotype: Its specificity is unknown.

MiXCR, run by TCRdb on the 5' RACE reads, gives a single entry per CDR3 protein. The sample lists tens of thousands of distinct CDR3 sequences, about an eighth occurring once. Trimming removed 1 base from V and 2 bases from J; junction bases left unmatched: 4. Per the germline V gene, CDR1 is SGHRS and CDR2 is YFSETQ. The CDR3 is made up of 15 amino acids. Indicated time point: sample taken at primary tumor resection. No cell sorting; template was whole RNA from tumor, lung tissue or PBMC. The chain combines TRBV5-1 with TRBJ1-1, with TRBD1 matching 8 bases. The source is a male donor with early-stage non-small cell lung cancer. This specimen consisted of PBMCs, obtained at surgery. This CDR3 is CASSLRTGLNTEAFF. DNA for the CDR3: TGCGCCAGCAGCTTGCGGACAGGGTTAAACACTGAAGCTTTCTTT.